This T cell receptor beta chain was found in a study of breast tumors, draining lymph nodes, adjacent tissues. The study's findings and limits: Data fit most tumor T cells coming from lymph node, expanding in tumor. Compared with lymph nodes, tumors were less diverse; compared with nontumor tissue, more. Data only fit, rather than demonstrated, lymph node origin of most tumor T cells.

Via MiXCR, TCRdb re-called the multiplex PCR reads, giving one row per CDR3 protein. The table has 50,000 to 85,000 distinct CDR3 sequences, roughly two fifths seen once. As to this clonotype: Antigen unknown.

The sequenced material came from breast tumor tissue. This TCR derives from a female donor with breast cancer. Some clones in this sample may be carry-over from other donors' samples.

CDR3 sequence (DNA): TGTGCCAGCAGTCGGGACAGGACCTTCCCGGGTGCTGTCCTCTCCTACGAGCAGTACTTC. Translated: CASSRDRTFPGAVLSYEQYF. The V and J genes are TRBV6-5 and TRBJ2-7; the match to TRBD1 covers 8 bases. The CDR3 spans 20 residues. Germline values: CDR1 MNHEY, CDR2 SVGAGI. V lost 5 bases and J lost 0; bases outside the gene matches: 21.